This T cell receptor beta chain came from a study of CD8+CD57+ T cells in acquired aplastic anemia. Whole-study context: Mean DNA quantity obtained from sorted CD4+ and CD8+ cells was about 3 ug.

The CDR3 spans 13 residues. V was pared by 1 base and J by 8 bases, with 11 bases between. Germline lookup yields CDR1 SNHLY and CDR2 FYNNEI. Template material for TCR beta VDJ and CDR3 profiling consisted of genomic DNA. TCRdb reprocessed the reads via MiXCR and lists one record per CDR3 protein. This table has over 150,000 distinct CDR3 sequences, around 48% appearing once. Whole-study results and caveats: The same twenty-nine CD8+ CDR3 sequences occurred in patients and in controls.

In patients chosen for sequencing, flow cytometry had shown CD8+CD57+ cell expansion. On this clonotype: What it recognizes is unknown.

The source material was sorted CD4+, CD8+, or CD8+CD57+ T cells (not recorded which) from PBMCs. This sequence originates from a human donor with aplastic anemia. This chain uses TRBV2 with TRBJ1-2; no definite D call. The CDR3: CASSEGAVRGYTF. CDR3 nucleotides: TGTGCCAGCAGTGAAGGGGCGGTCCGCGGCTACACCTTC.